One sample yielded the 20 T cell receptor beta chains listed below, sequenced in a study of cytomegalovirus exposure and HLA in healthy donors. A multiplex PCR was run with 60 Vbeta primers and 13 Jbeta primers. Produced via immunoSEQ multiplex PCR; TCRdb's table is partial and in-frame only. The sample includes around 80,000 clones, 74% of them seen just once. The specimen was PBMCs. These receptors were taken from a man aged 35 to 55 in good health and CMV-seropositive.

The chain has TRBV9 and TRBJ1-6; D remains ambiguous. V was shortened by 3 bases and J by 6 bases, with 19 bases between the two germline ends. CDR1 and CDR2 from the germline V gene are SGDLS and YYNGEE. The CDR3 has 17 amino acids. The CDR3 DNA is TGTGCCAGCAGCGCTGAGCATACTGCTACCCCTAATTCACCCCTCCACTTT. It specifies CASSAEHTATPNSPLHF.

The chain uses TRBV28 and TRBJ2-7; TRBD2 matches 9 bases. From germline, CDR1 is MDHEN and CDR2 SYDVKM. The V and J ends lost 5 bases and 7 bases, in that order; junction bases with no gene match: 12. The CDR3 sequence is 15 residues long. The DNA of the CDR3 is TGTGCCAGCAGTCCCCTAGGGACTAGCATCTTTGAGCAGTACTTC. Amino acid sequence: CASSPLGTSIFEQYF.

The gene calls are TRBV6-4 and TRBJ1-1; D remains unclear. Trimming took 8 bases from V and 0 from J, leaving 10 bases between them. Germline loops: CDR1 MRHNA, CDR2 SNTAGT. The CDR3 has 13 residues. In DNA, the CDR3 is TGTGCCAGCTCTAGTGGCATGAACACTGAAGCTTTCTTT. This translates into CASSSGMNTEAFF.

The gene calls are TRBV5-4 and TRBJ2-7, with 11 bases that match TRBD1. The CDR3 spans 15 residues. CDR1 SGHNT and CDR2 YYREEE come from the germline V gene (reference sequence). J gave up 2 bases and V 1 base, and 2 bases lay outside the gene matches. The DNA of the CDR3 is TGTGCCAGCAGCTTGCCGGGACAGGGGGCCTACGAGCAGTACTTC. Translating it yields CASSLPGQGAYEQYF.

This chain uses TRBV28 with TRBJ1-6; D unclear. This CDR3 spans 14 amino acids. Trimming removed 2 bases at V and 10 bases at J, with 12 bases between. CDR1 and CDR2 from the germline V gene are MDHEN and SYDVKM. The chain's CDR3 is CASSLGFGDSPLHF. CDR3 DNA sequence: TGTGCCAGCAGTTTAGGGTTTGGAGACTCACCCCTCCACTTT.

The gene calls are TRBV30 and TRBJ2-7; D is possibly TRBD1 (6 bases). Trimming removed 2 bases at V and 3 bases at J, with 14 bases between. The CDR3 is 14 residues long. Per germline, CDR1 GTSNPN and CDR2 SVGIG (reference sequence). As DNA, the CDR3 is TGTGCCTGGAGTCCACAGGGTCCACTCTACGAGCAGTACTTC. Its translation is CAWSPQGPLYEQYF. Together with reference TRBV30 and TRBJ2-7, the CDR3 gives the full variable domain: SQTIHQWPATLVQPVGSPLSLECTVEGTSNPNLYWYRQAAGRGLQLLFYSVGIGQISSEVPQNLSASRPQDRQFILSSKKLLLSDSGFYLCAWSPQGPLYEQYFGPGTRLTVT.

The J gene is TRBJ2-5, the V gene TRBV19, with D perhaps TRBD2 (6 bases). The CDR3 has 11 amino acids. Germline V CDR1 and CDR2: LNHDA, SQIVND (reference sequence). The CDR3 reads CARTEGPTQYF. The DNA of the CDR3 is TGTGCTCGGACGGAGGGGCCGACCCAGTACTTC.

V is TRBV5-1 and J is TRBJ2-6, with D tentatively TRBD1 (6 bases). V was pared by 4 bases and J by 3 bases, with 17 bases between. Germline lookup yields CDR1 SGHRS and CDR2 YFSETQ. This CDR3 contains 17 residues. The CDR3 DNA follows: TGCGCCAGCAGCGAGTACAGGGTATTCGGTGGGGCCAACGTCCTGACTTTC. Protein product: CASSEYRVFGGANVLTF. The full variable domain, in which reference TRBV5-1 and TRBJ2-6 provide the parts outside the CDR3, is KAGVTQTPRYLIKTRGQQVTLSCSPISGHRSVSWYQQTPGQGLQFLFEYFSETQRNKGNFPGRFSGRQFSNSRSEMNVSTLELGDSALYLCASSEYRVFGGANVLTFGAGSRLTVL.

This sequence joins TRBV6-5 and TRBJ2-7; 8 nucleotides align to TRBD1. Germline V gene lookup returns CDR1 MNHEY and CDR2 SVGAGI. Germline trimming cut 6 bases from V and 5 bases from J; bases unmatched to any gene: 6. The CDR3 spans 13 residues. CDR3: CASRQGGKDEQYF. The CDR3 nucleotides read TGTGCCAGCAGACAGGGGGGTAAAGACGAGCAGTACTTC.

The CDR3 spells CASSQETGTPSNTGELFF. In nucleotides, the CDR3 is TGCGCCAGCAGCCAAGAAACCGGGACACCCTCGAACACCGGGGAGCTGTTTTTT. The V gene is TRBV4-1, the J gene TRBJ2-2; possible D gene TRBD1, 6 bases. The CDR3 runs to 18 residues. Looked up from germline, CDR1 is MGHRA and CDR2 is YSYEKL. V lost 0 bases and J 0 bases, leaving 14 bases between the germline ends.

The chain links TRBV19 to TRBJ2-5, with D tentatively TRBD1 (6 bases). This CDR3 contains 13 residues. V dropped 2 bases and J dropped 4 bases, with 8 bases sitting between them. Germline assignment: CDR1 LNHDA and CDR2 SQIVND (reference sequence). The CDR3 DNA sequence: TGTGCCAGTAGTATATTAGGGGGAGAGACCCAGTACTTC. Its protein is CASSILGGETQYF.

The chain recombines TRBV28 with TRBJ1-3; no clear D gene. The germline V and J ends were trimmed by 3 bases and 1 base, with 7 bases remaining between them. Germline values: CDR1 MDHEN, CDR2 SYDVKM. The CDR3 is made up of 14 amino acids. Here the CDR3 DNA reads TGTGCCAGCAGTTTTTCGGGGTCTGGAAACACCATATATTTT. Protein: CASSFSGSGNTIYF.

The rearrangement links TRBV4-1 to TRBJ2-3, with 11 bases identical to TRBD2. The CDR3 length is 17 residues. The junction had 5 bases not matched to a gene; V was cut back by 2 bases and J by 1 base. CDR1 is MGHRA, CDR2 YSYEKL, per germline. Written as DNA, the CDR3 is TGCGCCAGCAGCCAAACCGGGACTAGCGGAGGCACAGATACGCAGTATTTT. Encoded protein: CASSQTGTSGGTDTQYF.

V is TRBV30 and J is TRBJ1-1; 7 bases map to TRBD1. V trimming: 1 base; J trimming: 3 bases; junction bases outside the gene matches: 11. Per the germline V gene, CDR1 is GTSNPN and CDR2 is SVGIG (reference sequence). The CDR3 has 16 amino acids. This CDR3 reads CAWSANRGAKDTEAFF. CDR3 nucleotide sequence: TGTGCCTGGAGTGCTAACAGGGGTGCCAAAGACACTGAAGCTTTCTTT.

As DNA, the CDR3 is TGCGCCAGCAGCCCGGGGGACAGGGCCACAGATACGCAGTATTTT. Its protein product is CASSPGDRATDTQYF. The V gene is TRBV5-1, the J gene TRBJ2-3; 9 nucleotides match TRBD1. Germline trimming cut 4 bases from V and 2 bases from J; bases unmatched to any gene: 5. CDR1 and CDR2 from the germline V gene are SGHRS and YFSETQ. The CDR3 loop spans 15 amino acids.

The CDR3 protein is CASSRDRAEAFF. The CDR3 DNA reads as TGTGCCAGCAGCCGAGACAGGGCTGAAGCTTTCTTT. The V call is TRBV5-6, the J call TRBJ1-1, with 7 bases matching TRBD1. From germline, CDR1 is SGHDT and CDR2 YYEEEE. The junction had 3 bases not matched to a gene; V was cut back by 4 bases and J by 6 bases. The CDR3 is 12 amino acids.

The chain joins TRBV2 to TRBJ2-1, with 8 bases lining up with TRBD2. V dropped 6 bases and J dropped 6; count of bases not matched to a gene: 7. CDR1 SNHLY and CDR2 FYNNEI come from the germline V gene. The CDR3 contains 14 residues. The CDR3 DNA follows: TGTGCCAGCAGGCGGGCGGGGGGCCCCAATGAGCAGTTCTTC. Residues: CASRRAGGPNEQFF.

This rearrangement joins TRBV19 to TRBJ1-2; perhaps TRBD1 as D (5 bases). This CDR3 has 16 residues. CDR1 and CDR2 from the germline V gene are LNHDA and SQIVND (reference sequence). With 5 bases removed from V and 0 bases from J, the gap between germline ends came to 16 bases. The CDR3 DNA reads as TGTGCCAGTAGTGCGGGGGGGAAGCAAGCTAACTATGGCTACACCTTC. This gives the protein CASSAGGKQANYGYTF.

This clone was counted a few times. The chain joins TRBV18 to TRBJ2-2; 7 nucleotides line up with TRBD1. Germline trimming cut 2 bases from V and 4 bases from J; bases unmatched to any gene: 1. The germline CDR1 and CDR2 sequences are KGHSH and LQKENI. CDR3 length: 14 residues. CDR3 protein: CASSPSGGTGELFF. The DNA for the CDR3 is TGTGCCAGCTCACCATCAGGGGGCACCGGGGAGCTGTTTTTT.

A note on this clone: One junction end does not reproduce the germline sequence, and a read error may be involved. The rearrangement links TRBV7-9 to TRBJ1-5, with 10 nucleotides matching TRBD1. The CDR3 loop spans 19 amino acids. The germline CDR1 and CDR2 sequences are SEHNR and FQNEAQ (reference sequence). The CDR3 loop reads CSSSSPEWLGTGVDQPQHF. Here the CDR3 DNA reads TGTTCCAGCAGCTCCCCAGAGTGGTTAGGGACAGGGGTAGACCAGCCCCAGCATTTT.